Included here is one T cell receptor beta chain sequence, with context. What it binds is not known. The sample belongs to a study of graft-versus-host responses after intestinal transplantation. Study results and limitations: GvH clonotypes were identified within recipient marrow, with a subset emerging first in ileum or blood.

Assay: immunoSEQ multiplex PCR; the TCRdb copy retains only in-frame clones and omits some. Seen here are some 86,000 clones, roughly 91% observed once, and the top ten hold 0.09% to 0.1%. Here the sequenced sample was unstimulated CD4+ T cells sorted from spleen or lymph node cells, taken before intestinal transplant. This clonotype was sampled from a human donor who received an intestinal transplant.

The CDR3 coding sequence is TGTGCCAGCAGCGGACAGTTATCCTACGAGCAGTACTTC. This encodes CASSGQLSYEQYF. V usage is TRBV6-5 and J usage is TRBJ2-7; D is possibly TRBD1 (6 bases). The CDR3 is 13 residues long. Trimming removed 6 bases at V and 1 base at J, with 10 bases between. Germline values: CDR1 MNHEY, CDR2 SVGAGI.